Below, 25 T cell receptor beta chains from the same sample are listed, as sequenced in a study of control samples from healthy donors and cancer patients. Repertoires were generated with immunoSEQ multiplex PCR, while TCRdb's copy carries only in-frame clones and drops some. This table holds some 160,000 clones, roughly nine tenths found once. The sample consisted of blood. Source of these receptors: a man aged 25-40 years in good health.

The chain recombines TRBV5-4 with TRBJ2-6; weak D call: TRBD2 (5 bases). This CDR3 is built from 15 residues. V lost 0 bases and J 1 base, leaving 5 bases between the germline ends. Germline-derived CDR1 and CDR2 are SGHNT and YYREEE (reference sequence). The CDR3 is CASSLGESGANVLTF. CDR3 coding DNA: TGTGCCAGCAGCTTGGGGGAGTCTGGGGCCAACGTCCTGACTTTC.

DNA of the CDR3: TGTGCCAGCAGCCTCTCTGGGGCCGGTTACGAGCAGTACTTC. The encoded protein is CASSLSGAGYEQYF. The J gene is TRBJ2-7, the V gene TRBV11-2, with D tentatively TRBD1 (5 bases). Trimming stripped 5 bases from V and 4 bases from J, with 15 bases between. CDR3 length: 14 amino acids. Germline V CDR1 and CDR2: SGHAT, FQNNGV.

The CDR3 is CASSYGGYSQPQHF. The CDR3 nucleotides are TGTGCCAGCAGTTACGGGGGTTACAGTCAGCCCCAGCATTTT. The chain couples TRBV6-2 or TRBV6-3 to TRBJ1-5, with D tentatively TRBD1 (5 bases). The length of the CDR3 is 14 residues. V shed 2 bases and J shed 6 bases, with 11 bases lying between them. Germline V gene sequence: CDR1 MNHEY, CDR2 SVGEGT.

This chain joins TRBV9 and TRBJ2-1; TRBD2 matches at 7 bases. Trimming cost V 2 bases and J 7 bases; bases outside gene matches: 12. This CDR3 region has 16 residues. Germline loops: CDR1 SGDLS, CDR2 YYNGEE. The chain's CDR3 is CASSVRGGRGKNEQFF. The CDR3 coding sequence is TGTGCCAGCAGCGTCCGCGGGGGAAGGGGAAAGAATGAGCAGTTCTTC.

The chain uses TRBV20-1 and TRBJ2-1; 16 bases fit TRBD2. V was clipped by 3 bases and J by 10 bases; unmatched bases: 6. The germline gives CDR1 DFQATT, CDR2 SNEGSKA (reference sequence). The CDR3 extends over 15 amino acids. Here the CDR3 reads CSASGGLAGGQEQFF. The CDR3 DNA sequence: TGCAGTGCTAGTGGGGGACTAGCGGGAGGGCAAGAGCAGTTCTTC.

This clone came up once. The V gene is TRBV18, the J gene TRBJ2-7, with TRBD1 matching over 10 bases. Germline-derived CDR1 and CDR2 are KGHSH and LQKENI. The CDR3 contains 14 residues. Trimming removed 1 base from V and 4 bases from J; junction bases left unmatched: 1. Here the CDR3 DNA reads TGTGCCAGCTCACCACGGGACAGGGGATACGAGCAGTACTTC. Its protein is CASSPRDRGYEQYF.

This clone came up a few times. This chain links TRBV6-5 with TRBJ1-1; maybe TRBD1 (6 bases). Trimming took 2 bases from V and 4 from J, leaving 14 bases between them. The CDR3 loop spans 15 amino acids. Germline loops: CDR1 MNHEY, CDR2 SVGAGI. CDR3 nucleotides: TGTGCCAGCAGTTACGTCACAGGGCGATTCACTGAAGCTTTCTTT. Protein product: CASSYVTGRFTEAFF.

This clone was counted a few times. The chain combines TRBV10-3 with TRBJ1-4, with D perhaps TRBD1 (5 bases). The CDR3 loop spans 14 amino acids. V lost 6 bases and J lost 7, with 15 bases in between. Germline values: CDR1 ENHRY, CDR2 SYGVKD. This CDR3 reads CAISQGGGGEKLFF. The CDR3, as DNA: TGTGCCATCAGCCAGGGTGGGGGGGGTGAAAAACTGTTTTTT.

The count of this clone is one. This chain joins TRBV6-5 and TRBJ1-1; TRBD1 aligns across 7 bases. From germline, CDR1 is MNHEY and CDR2 SVGAGI. This CDR3 comprises 14 residues. Trimming at V came to 8 bases and at J to 1 base, leaving 7 bases not matched to a gene. CDR3 region: CASGWGQQNTEAFF. The CDR3 DNA reads TGTGCCAGCGGTTGGGGACAGCAGAACACTGAAGCTTTCTTT.

V is TRBV30 and J is TRBJ2-2; D is perhaps TRBD1 or TRBD2 (5 bases each). Trimming shortened V by 3 bases and J by 0 bases, and 8 bases separated the two germline ends. Per the germline V gene, CDR1 is GTSNPN and CDR2 is SVGIG (reference sequence). The CDR3 is 14 residues long. For the CDR3, the DNA is TGTGCCTGGAGACGGGGCGCGAACACCGGGGAGCTGTTTTTT. As protein: CAWRRGANTGELFF. Together with reference TRBV30 and TRBJ2-2, the CDR3 gives the full variable domain: SQTIHQWPATLVQPVGSPLSLECTVEGTSNPNLYWYRQAAGRGLQLLFYSVGIGQISSEVPQNLSASRPQDRQFILSSKKLLLSDSGFYLCAWRRGANTGELFFGEGSRLTVL.

The V and J genes are TRBV5-1 and TRBJ1-1; 9 nucleotides line up with TRBD1. The germline V gene has CDR1 SGHRS and CDR2 YFSETQ. V lost 0 bases to trimming and J lost 5 bases; unmatched junction nucleotides: 2. This CDR3 is built from 14 residues. The CDR3 coding sequence is TGCGCCAGCAGCTTGGACAGGGGGCTTACTGAAGCTTTCTTT. Encoded protein: CASSLDRGLTEAFF.

This rearrangement joins TRBV11-2 to TRBJ2-5; 9 positions match TRBD1. The CDR3 totals 15 residues. The germline CDR1 and CDR2 sequences are SGHAT and FQNNGV. V dropped 5 bases and J dropped 5; count of bases not matched to a gene: 9. The CDR3, as DNA: TGTGCCAGCAGCACCAACAGGGGGCCTTGGGAGACCCAGTACTTC. Its translation is CASSTNRGPWETQYF.

The chain recombines TRBV25-1 with TRBJ2-7, with D possibly TRBD1 on 6 matching bases. Trimming stripped 7 bases from V and 4 bases from J, with 23 bases between. The germline CDR1 and CDR2 sequences are MGHDK and SYGVNS. The CDR3 runs 16 residues. This CDR3 is CASTKKPGQEEYEQYF. In nucleotides, the CDR3 is TGTGCCAGCACCAAAAAACCGGGACAAGAGGAATACGAGCAGTACTTC.

The gene calls are TRBV4-3 and TRBJ1-1; 10 bases agree with TRBD1. The V and J ends lost 1 base and 5 bases, in that order; junction bases with no gene match: 10. This CDR3 has 17 residues. Germline lookup yields CDR1 LGHNA and CDR2 YSLEER. Here the CDR3 DNA reads TGCGCCAGCAGCCAAGCGGCCTGGGACAGGGGCGCGACTGAAGCTTTCTTT. Protein product: CASSQAAWDRGATEAFF.

This clone showed up just once. The chain combines TRBV19 with TRBJ1-6; tentatively, D is TRBD1 (6 bases). V was shortened by 4 bases and J by 2 bases, with 15 bases between the two germline ends. Germline CDR1 reads LNHDA; CDR2 reads SQIVND (reference sequence). The CDR3 sequence is 17 residues long. The CDR3 bases are TGTGCCAGTAGTAACTCCCTCAGGGGTACCTATAATTCACCCCTCCACTTT. Translation gives CASSNSLRGTYNSPLHF. Combining the CDR3 with reference TRBV19 and TRBJ1-6 gives the whole variable domain DGGITQSPKYLFRKEGQNVTLSCEQNLNHDAMYWYRQDPGQGLRLIYYSQIVNDFQKGDIAEGYSVSREKKESFPLTVTSAQKNPTAFYLCASSNSLRGTYNSPLHFGNGTRLTVT.

This chain uses TRBV24-1 with TRBJ2-6; TRBD1 matches 11 bases. CDR3 size: 17 residues. J gave up 2 bases and V 7 bases, and 6 bases lay outside the gene matches. Germline V lookup: CDR1 KGHDR, CDR2 SFDVKD. DNA of the CDR3: TGTGCCACCAGCCCGGGACAGGGGGTTCCTGGGGCCAACGTCCTGACTTTC. Translated: CATSPGQGVPGANVLTF.

The V and J genes are TRBV24-1 and TRBJ2-1; no firm D call. The germline V gene encodes CDR1 KGHDR and CDR2 SFDVKD. The CDR3 totals 12 residues. The ends were cut back, 5 bases at V and 15 bases at J, with 16 bases in the middle. DNA for the CDR3: TGTGCCACCAGTGCCCTTAATGAGTGGTGGTTCTTC. Translated: CATSALNEWWFF.

The chain employs TRBV9 and TRBJ2-3; D ambiguous. Germline V gene data show CDR1 as SGDLS and CDR2 as YYNGEE. The CDR3 runs to 12 residues. V lost 0 bases, J lost 6 bases, and 5 bases lay in between. CDR3 region: CASSVERDTQYF. The CDR3 coding sequence is TGTGCCAGCAGCGTAGAGAGGGATACGCAGTATTTT.

This rearrangement joins TRBV5-8 to TRBJ1-5; D might be TRBD1 (5 bases). CDR3 length: 14 residues. The V end was cut by 3 bases, the J end by 10 bases, with 17 bases between. Germline-derived CDR1 and CDR2 are SGHTS and YDEGEE. The CDR3 DNA sequence: TGTGCCAGCAGCTACGGGGGTGGGTCAGATCCCCAGCATTTT. This gives the protein CASSYGGGSDPQHF.

The V gene is TRBV29-1, the J gene TRBJ2-1; D tentatively reads TRBD1 or TRBD2 (5 bases each). Trimming took 7 bases from V and 6 from J, leaving 19 bases between them. This CDR3 spans 14 amino acids. CDR1 and CDR2 (germline): SQVTM, ANQGSEA. The CDR3: CSAPGTTGSNEQFF. Here the CDR3 DNA reads TGCAGCGCCCCCGGGACGACCGGCTCCAATGAGCAGTTCTTC.

The chain employs TRBV5-6 and TRBJ1-6; the D gene is possibly TRBD1 (6 bases). Germline V CDR1 and CDR2: SGHDT, YYEEEE. The CDR3 extends over 15 amino acids. Trimming shortened V by 1 base and J by 7 bases, and 12 bases separated the two germline ends. The CDR3 region has the DNA TGTGCCAGCAGCTTGTGGTCCCAGGGGAATTCACCCCTCCACTTT. Amino acids: CASSLWSQGNSPLHF.

The chain has TRBV7-3 and TRBJ2-3; 9 bases are a match to TRBD2. This CDR3 is 14 amino acids long. Germline V gene sequence: CDR1 SGHTA, CDR2 FQGTGA. V shed 5 bases, J shed 1 base, and the junction held 1 base outside the gene matches. This CDR3 reads CASSRLAGTDTQYF. The CDR3 DNA sequence: TGTGCCAGCAGCCGACTAGCGGGCACAGATACGCAGTATTTT.

The CDR3 DNA sequence: TGTGCCAGCAGTCGCTACTCCCAACCTAACACCGGGGAGCTGTTTTTT. This codes for CASSRYSQPNTGELFF. The chain joins TRBV6-2 or TRBV6-3 to TRBJ2-2; no clear D. This CDR3 contains 16 residues. Per germline, CDR1 MNHEY and CDR2 SVGEGT. Trimming took off 5 bases at V and 2 bases at J, with 15 bases between the two ends.

The V and J genes are TRBV10-2 and TRBJ1-2; 7 nucleotides align to TRBD1. Unmatched junction bases numbered 11, after V lost 7 bases and J lost 3 bases. The CDR3 spans 15 residues. In germline, CDR1 is WSHSY, CDR2 SAAADI. CDR3 nucleotides: TGCGCCAGCACAGAAAGACAGGGTTCATACTATGGCTACACCTTC. It encodes CASTERQGSYYGYTF.

This chain connects TRBV4-1 to TRBJ2-1; D ambiguous. This CDR3 has 13 residues. V was trimmed by 1 base and J by 7 bases, leaving 8 bases between them. The germline V gene encodes CDR1 MGHRA and CDR2 YSYEKL. CDR3: CASSQVEGNEQFF. The CDR3 DNA sequence: TGCGCCAGCAGCCAAGTAGAAGGGAATGAGCAGTTCTTC.